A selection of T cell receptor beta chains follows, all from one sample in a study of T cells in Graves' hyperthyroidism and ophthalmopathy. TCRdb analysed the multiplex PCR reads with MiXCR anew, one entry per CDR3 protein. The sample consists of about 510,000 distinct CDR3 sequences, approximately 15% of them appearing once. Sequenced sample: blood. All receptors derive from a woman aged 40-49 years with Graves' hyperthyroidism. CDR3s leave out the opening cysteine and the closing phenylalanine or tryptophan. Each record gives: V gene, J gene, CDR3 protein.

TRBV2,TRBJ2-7,ASSFIAGPGGEQY
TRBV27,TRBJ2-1,ASNGLAAGEQF
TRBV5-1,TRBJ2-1,ASSLAGGVAINEQF
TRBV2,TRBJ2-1,ASSRSGRVGNEQF
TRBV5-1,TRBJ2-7,ASSPRTSGSSYEQY
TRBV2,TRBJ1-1,ASSQDLRTEAF
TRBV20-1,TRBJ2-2,SASRGWDTGELF
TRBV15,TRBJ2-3,ATSRGPLVASGSTDTQY
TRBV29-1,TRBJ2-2,SVATLQGAQAGELF
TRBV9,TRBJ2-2,ASKLDTYTGELF
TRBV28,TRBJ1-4,ASSTLRQATNEKLF
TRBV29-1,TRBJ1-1,SVSLDWEAF
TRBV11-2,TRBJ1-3,ASSLESAGNTIY
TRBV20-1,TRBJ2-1,SAREAGSPIPEEQF
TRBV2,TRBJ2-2,ASNHGVLAFTGELF
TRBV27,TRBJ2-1,AGRPDRGTYNEQF
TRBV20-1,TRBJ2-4,SAVAGQAKNIQY
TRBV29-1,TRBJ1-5,SVEVEGPVISNQPQH
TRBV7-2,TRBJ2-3,ASSSQTSGRGRTDTQY
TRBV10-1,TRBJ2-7,ASSESTVAGENEQY
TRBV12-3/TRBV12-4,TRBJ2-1,ASSLREGGEQF
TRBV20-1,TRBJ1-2,SARQGGSYT